This T cell receptor beta chain was identified in a study of OX40 agonist ivuxolimab in advanced cancers. About the research overall: Among those treated, three patients had partial responses, one with hepatocellular carcinoma and two with cutaneous melanoma.

Details on this clone: Its antigen remains unidentified.

Peripheral blood came from all dose cohorts at three timepoints. Repertoires were generated with immunoSEQ multiplex PCR, while TCRdb's copy carries only in-frame clones and drops some. The sample lists about 100,000 clones; 70% to 90% were seen once. Findings of the study overall: Average numbers of expanded clones were greater in CD8+ T cells than in CD4+. Some of the nonresponding patients also showed low levels of normalized T-cell clonal expansion.

Germline V gene lookup returns CDR1 MNHNY and CDR2 SVGAGI (reference sequence). The CDR3 extends over 14 amino acids. V was trimmed by 6 bases and J by 7 bases, leaving 13 bases between them. The sequence derives from an adult with an advanced solid tumor such as melanoma, head and neck, liver or kidney cancer. The chain links TRBV6-6 to TRBJ1-6; D perhaps matches TRBD1 (6 bases). Here the sequenced sample was CD4+ or CD8+ T cells sorted from blood, taken in a trial of the OX40 agonist ivuxolimab. The CDR3 sequence: CASRSTGANSPLHF. The DNA of the CDR3 is TGTGCCAGCAGGTCCACGGGGGCAAATTCACCCCTCCACTTT.